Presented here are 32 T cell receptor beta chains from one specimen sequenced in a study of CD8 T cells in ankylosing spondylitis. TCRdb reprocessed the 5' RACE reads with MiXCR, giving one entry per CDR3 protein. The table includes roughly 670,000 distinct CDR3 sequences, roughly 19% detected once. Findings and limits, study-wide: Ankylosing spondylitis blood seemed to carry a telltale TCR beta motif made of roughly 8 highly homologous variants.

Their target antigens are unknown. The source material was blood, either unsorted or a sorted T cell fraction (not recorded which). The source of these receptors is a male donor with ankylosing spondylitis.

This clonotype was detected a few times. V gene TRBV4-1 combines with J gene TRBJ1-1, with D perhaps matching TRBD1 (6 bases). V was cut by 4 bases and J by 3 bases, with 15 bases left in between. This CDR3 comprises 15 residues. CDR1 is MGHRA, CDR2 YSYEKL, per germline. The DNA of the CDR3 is TGCGCCAGCAGCCCTCCGGGGGCGGGGGACACTGAAGCTTTCTTT. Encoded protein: CASSPPGAGDTEAFF.

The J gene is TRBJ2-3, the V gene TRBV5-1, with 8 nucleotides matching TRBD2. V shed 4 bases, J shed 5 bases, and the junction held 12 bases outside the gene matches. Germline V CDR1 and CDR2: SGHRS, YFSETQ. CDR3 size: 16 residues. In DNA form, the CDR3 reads TGCGCCAGCAGCCTAGAAACAGCGGGAGTGCTAGATACGCAGTATTTT. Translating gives CASSLETAGVLDTQYF.

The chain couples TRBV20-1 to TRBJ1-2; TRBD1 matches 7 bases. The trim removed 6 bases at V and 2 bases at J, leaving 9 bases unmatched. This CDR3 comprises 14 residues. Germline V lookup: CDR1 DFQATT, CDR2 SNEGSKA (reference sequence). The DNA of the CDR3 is TGCAGTGCCCTCCCCAGGGGGGGGAACTATGGCTACACCTTC. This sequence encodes CSALPRGGNYGYTF.

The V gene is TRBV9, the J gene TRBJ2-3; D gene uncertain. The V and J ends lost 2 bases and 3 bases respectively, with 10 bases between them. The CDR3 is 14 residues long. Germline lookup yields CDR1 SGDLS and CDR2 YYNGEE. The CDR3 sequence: CASSVSRVTDTQYF. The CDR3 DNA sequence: TGTGCCAGCAGCGTTAGTCGAGTGACAGATACGCAGTATTTT.

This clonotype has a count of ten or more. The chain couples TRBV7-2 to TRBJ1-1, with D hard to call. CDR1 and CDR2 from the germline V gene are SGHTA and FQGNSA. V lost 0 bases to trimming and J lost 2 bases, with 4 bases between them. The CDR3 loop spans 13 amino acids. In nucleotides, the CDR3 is TGTGCCAGCAGCTTAGCTACAAACACTGAAGCTTTCTTT. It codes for CASSLATNTEAFF. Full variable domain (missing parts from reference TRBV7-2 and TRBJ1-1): GAGVSQSPSNKVTEKGKDVELRCDPISGHTALYWYRQSLGQGLEFLIYFQGNSAPDKSGLPSDRFSAERTGGSVSTLTIQRTQQEDSAVYLCASSLATNTEAFFGQGTRLTVV.

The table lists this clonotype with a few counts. The CDR3 here is CSARPRPGTSRQETQYF. CDR3 bases: TGCAGTGCTAGGCCTCGGCCGGGGACTAGCCGTCAAGAGACCCAGTACTTC. This chain joins TRBV20-1 and TRBJ2-5, with TRBD2 matching over 9 bases. Germline CDR1 DFQATT, CDR2 SNEGSKA (reference sequence). The trim removed 3 bases at V and 2 bases at J, leaving 13 bases unmatched. The CDR3 length is 17 residues.

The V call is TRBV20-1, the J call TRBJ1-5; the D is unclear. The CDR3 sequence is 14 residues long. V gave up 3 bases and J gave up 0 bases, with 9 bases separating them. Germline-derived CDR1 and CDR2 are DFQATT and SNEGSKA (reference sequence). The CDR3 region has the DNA TGCAGTGCTAGCGTAGGATATAGCAATCAGCCCCAGCATTTT. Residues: CSASVGYSNQPQHF.

CDR3 sequence: CASSSVGGGYGYTF. CDR3 bases: TGTGCCAGCAGCTCGGTAGGGGGCGGCTATGGCTACACCTTC. The chain has TRBV7-2 and TRBJ1-2; the match to TRBD1 covers 7 bases. The germline V gene encodes CDR1 SGHTA and CDR2 FQGNSA. CDR3 size: 14 residues. Germline trimming cut 4 bases from V and 4 bases from J; bases unmatched to any gene: 6.

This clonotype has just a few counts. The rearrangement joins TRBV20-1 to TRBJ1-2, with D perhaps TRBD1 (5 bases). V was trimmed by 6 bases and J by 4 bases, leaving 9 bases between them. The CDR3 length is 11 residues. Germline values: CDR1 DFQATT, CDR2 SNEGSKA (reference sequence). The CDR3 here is CSAPGTYGYTF. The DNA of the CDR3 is TGCAGTGCCCCCGGGACCTATGGCTACACCTTC.

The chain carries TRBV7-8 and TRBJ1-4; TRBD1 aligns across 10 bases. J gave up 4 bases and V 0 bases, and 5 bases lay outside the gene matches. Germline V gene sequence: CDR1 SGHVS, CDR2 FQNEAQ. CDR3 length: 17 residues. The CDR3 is CASSLAPGTGDNEKLFF. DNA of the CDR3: TGTGCCAGCAGCTTAGCGCCGGGGACAGGGGATAATGAAAAACTGTTTTTT.

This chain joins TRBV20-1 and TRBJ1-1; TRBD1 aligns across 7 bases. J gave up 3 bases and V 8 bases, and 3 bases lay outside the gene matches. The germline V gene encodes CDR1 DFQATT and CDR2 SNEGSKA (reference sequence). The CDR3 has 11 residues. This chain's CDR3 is CSSGQYTEAFF. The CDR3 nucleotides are TGCAGTTCGGGACAGTACACTGAAGCTTTCTTT.

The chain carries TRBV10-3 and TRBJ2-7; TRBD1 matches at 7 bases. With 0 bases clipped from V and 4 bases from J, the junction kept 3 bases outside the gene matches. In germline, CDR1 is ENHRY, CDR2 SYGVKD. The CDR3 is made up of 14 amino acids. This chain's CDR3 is CAISESQGVYEQYF. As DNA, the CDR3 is TGTGCCATCAGTGAGTCTCAGGGGGTTTACGAGCAGTACTTC.

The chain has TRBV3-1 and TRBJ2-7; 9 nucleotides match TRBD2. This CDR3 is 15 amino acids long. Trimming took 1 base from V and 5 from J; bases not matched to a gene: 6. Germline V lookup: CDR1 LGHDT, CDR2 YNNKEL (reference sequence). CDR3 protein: CASSQGAGGPDEQYF. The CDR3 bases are TGTGCCAGCAGCCAAGGGGCGGGAGGGCCCGACGAGCAGTACTTC.

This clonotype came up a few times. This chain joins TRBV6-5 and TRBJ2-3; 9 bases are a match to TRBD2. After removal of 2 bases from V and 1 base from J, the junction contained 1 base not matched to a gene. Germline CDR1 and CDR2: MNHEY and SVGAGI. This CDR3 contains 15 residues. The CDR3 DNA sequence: TGTGCCAGCAGTTACGTAGCGGGGGGCACAGATACGCAGTATTTT. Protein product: CASSYVAGGTDTQYF.

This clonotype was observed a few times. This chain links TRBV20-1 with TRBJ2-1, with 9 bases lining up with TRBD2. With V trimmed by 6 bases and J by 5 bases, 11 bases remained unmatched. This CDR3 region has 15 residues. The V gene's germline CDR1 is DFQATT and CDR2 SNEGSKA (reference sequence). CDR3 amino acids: CSAQQARGGHNEQFF. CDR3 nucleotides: TGCAGTGCCCAGCAGGCGCGGGGGGGCCACAATGAGCAGTTCTTC.

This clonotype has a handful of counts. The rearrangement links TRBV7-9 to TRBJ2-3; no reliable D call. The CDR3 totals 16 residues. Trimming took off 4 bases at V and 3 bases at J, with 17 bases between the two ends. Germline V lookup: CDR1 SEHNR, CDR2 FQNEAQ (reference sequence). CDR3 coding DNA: TGTGCCAGCAGCTACGACCGGACGCCGCCGACAGATACGCAGTATTTT. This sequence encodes CASSYDRTPPTDTQYF.

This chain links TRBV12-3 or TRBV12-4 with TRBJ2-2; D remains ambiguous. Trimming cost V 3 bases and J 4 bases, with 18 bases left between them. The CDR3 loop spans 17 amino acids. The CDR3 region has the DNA TGTGCCAGCAGTTTTTTTAGAGCCATGTCGGGCACCGGGGAGCTGTTTTTT. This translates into CASSFFRAMSGTGELFF.

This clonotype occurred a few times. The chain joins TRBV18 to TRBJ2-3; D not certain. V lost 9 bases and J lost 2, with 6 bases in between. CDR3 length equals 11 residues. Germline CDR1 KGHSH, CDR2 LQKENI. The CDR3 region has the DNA TGTGCCAGAACTGACACAGATACGCAGTATTTT. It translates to CARTDTDTQYF.

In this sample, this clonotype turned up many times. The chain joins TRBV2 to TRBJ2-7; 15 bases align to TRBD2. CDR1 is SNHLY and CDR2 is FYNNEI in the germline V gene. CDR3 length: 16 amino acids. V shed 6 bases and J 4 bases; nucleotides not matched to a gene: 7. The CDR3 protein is CASSYHGTSGRYEQYF. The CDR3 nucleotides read TGTGCCAGCAGCTACCACGGGACTAGCGGGAGGTACGAGCAGTACTTC.

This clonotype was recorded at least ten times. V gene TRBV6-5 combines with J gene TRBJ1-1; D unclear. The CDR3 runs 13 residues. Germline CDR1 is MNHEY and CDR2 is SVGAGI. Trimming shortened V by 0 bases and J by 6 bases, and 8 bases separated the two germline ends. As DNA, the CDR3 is TGTGCCAGCAGTTACTCGAGCGGAGCTGAAGCTTTCTTT. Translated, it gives CASSYSSGAEAFF.

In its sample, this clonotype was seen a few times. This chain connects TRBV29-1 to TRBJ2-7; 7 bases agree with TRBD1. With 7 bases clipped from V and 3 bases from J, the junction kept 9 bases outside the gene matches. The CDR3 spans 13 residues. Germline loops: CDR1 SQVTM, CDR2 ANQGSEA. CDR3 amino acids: CSARTGLIYEQYF. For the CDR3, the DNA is TGCAGCGCTAGGACAGGCCTGATCTACGAGCAGTACTTC.

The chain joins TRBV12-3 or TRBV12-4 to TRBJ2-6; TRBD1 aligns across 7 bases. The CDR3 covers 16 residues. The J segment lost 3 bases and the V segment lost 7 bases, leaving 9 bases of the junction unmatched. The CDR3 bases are TGTGCCAGCACCTCCATACAGGGGTATGGGGCCAACGTCCTGACTTTC. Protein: CASTSIQGYGANVLTF.

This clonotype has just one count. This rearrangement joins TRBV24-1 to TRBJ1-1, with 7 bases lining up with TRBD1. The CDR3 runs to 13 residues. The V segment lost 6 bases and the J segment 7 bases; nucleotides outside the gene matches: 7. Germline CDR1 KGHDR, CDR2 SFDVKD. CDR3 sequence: CATSNRRDSEAFF. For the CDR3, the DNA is TGTGCCACCAGTAATCGCCGGGACAGTGAAGCTTTCTTT.

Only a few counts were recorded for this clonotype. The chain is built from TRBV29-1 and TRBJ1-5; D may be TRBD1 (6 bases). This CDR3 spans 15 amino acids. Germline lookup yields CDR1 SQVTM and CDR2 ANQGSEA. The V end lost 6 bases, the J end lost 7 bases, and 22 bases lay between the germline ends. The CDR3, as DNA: TGCAGCGTGTCCCTCGGGGGGGCCGCCGAGCAGCCCCAGCATTTT. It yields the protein CSVSLGGAAEQPQHF. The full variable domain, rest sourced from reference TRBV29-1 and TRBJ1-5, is SAVISQKPSRDICQRGTSLTIQCQVDSQVTMMFWYRQQPGQSLTLIATANQGSEATYESGFVIDKFPISRPNLTFSTLTVSNMSPEDSSIYLCSVSLGGAAEQPQHFGDGTRLSIL.

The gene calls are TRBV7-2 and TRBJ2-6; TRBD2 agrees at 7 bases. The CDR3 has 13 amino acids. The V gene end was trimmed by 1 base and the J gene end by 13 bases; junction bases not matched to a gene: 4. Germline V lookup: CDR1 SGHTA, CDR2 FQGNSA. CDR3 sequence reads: CASSLDLGGVLTF. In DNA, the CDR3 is TGTGCCAGCAGCTTAGATCTGGGGGGGGTCCTGACTTTC.

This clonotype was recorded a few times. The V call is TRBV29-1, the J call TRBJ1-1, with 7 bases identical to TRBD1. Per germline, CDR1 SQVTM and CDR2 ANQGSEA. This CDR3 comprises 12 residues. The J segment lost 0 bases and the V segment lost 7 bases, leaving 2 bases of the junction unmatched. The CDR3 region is CSAGTVNTEAFF. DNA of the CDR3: TGCAGCGCCGGGACAGTGAACACTGAAGCTTTCTTT.

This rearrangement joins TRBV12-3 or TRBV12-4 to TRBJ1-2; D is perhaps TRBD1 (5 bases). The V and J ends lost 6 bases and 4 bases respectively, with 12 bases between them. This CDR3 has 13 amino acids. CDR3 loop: CASRSTVSYGYTF. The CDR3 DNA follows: TGTGCCAGCAGGTCGACAGTTTCCTATGGCTACACCTTC.

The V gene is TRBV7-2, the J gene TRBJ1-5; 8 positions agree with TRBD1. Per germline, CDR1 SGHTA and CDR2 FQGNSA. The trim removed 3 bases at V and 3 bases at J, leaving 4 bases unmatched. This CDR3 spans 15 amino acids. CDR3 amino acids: CASSLGTGLNQPQHF. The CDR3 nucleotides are TGTGCCAGCAGCTTGGGGACAGGCCTCAATCAGCCCCAGCATTTT.

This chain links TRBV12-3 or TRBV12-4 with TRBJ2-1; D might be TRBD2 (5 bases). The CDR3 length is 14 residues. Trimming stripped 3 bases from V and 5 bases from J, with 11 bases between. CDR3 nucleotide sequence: TGTGCCAGCAGTTTGAGGGAATTGGACAATGAGCAGTTCTTC. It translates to CASSLRELDNEQFF.

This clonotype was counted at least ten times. As DNA, the CDR3 is TGCGCCAGCAGCCCAGCTAGCGGTCCCTACGAGCAGTACTTC. This translates into CASSPASGPYEQYF. V gene TRBV5-1 combines with J gene TRBJ2-7, with 7 bases fitting TRBD2. The V segment lost 4 bases and the J segment 2 bases; nucleotides outside the gene matches: 6. The germline gives CDR1 SGHRS, CDR2 YFSETQ. The CDR3 length is 14 residues. Combining the CDR3 with reference TRBV5-1 and TRBJ2-7 gives the whole variable domain KAGVTQTPRYLIKTRGQQVTLSCSPISGHRSVSWYQQTPGQGLQFLFEYFSETQRNKGNFPGRFSGRQFSNSRSEMNVSTLELGDSALYLCASSPASGPYEQYFGPGTRLTVT.

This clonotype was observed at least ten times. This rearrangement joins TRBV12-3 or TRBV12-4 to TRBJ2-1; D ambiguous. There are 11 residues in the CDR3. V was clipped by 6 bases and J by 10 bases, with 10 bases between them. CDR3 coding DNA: TGTGCCAGCAGCCGATCTAGGGAGCAGTTCTTC. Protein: CASSRSREQFF.

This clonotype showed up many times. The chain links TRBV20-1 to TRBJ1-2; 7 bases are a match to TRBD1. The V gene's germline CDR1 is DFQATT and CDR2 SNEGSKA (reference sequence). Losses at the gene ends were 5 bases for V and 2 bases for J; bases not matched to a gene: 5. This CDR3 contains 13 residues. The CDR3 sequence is CSAGVGGNYGYTF. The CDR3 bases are TGCAGTGCTGGGGTAGGGGGCAACTATGGCTACACCTTC.